Sequencing of this TCR beta chain was carried out in a study of identical twins. The study's findings and limits: Fewer insertions were carried by abundant cord blood beta clonotypes, but none was seen in memory repertoires.

TCRdb passed the 5' RACE reads through MiXCR, listing each CDR3 protein once. The sample yields 750,000 to 950,000 distinct CDR3 sequences, approximately 13% seen once. Germline V lookup: CDR1 SGHRS, CDR2 YFSETQ. Trimming removed 0 bases from V and 4 bases from J, with 5 bases in between. The CDR3 is 13 amino acids. This clonotype was counted between two and nine times. No antigen is known for it. This sample was also put to use in a study of yellow fever vaccine responses in identical twins.

The sequencing input was PBMCs. This TCR was sampled from a woman aged 18-35 years in good health. The rearrangement uses TRBV5-1 and TRBJ2-1; unclear D gene. CDR3 DNA sequence: TGCGCCAGCAGCTTGGCGGATTACAATGAGCAGTTCTTC. This translates into CASSLADYNEQFF.